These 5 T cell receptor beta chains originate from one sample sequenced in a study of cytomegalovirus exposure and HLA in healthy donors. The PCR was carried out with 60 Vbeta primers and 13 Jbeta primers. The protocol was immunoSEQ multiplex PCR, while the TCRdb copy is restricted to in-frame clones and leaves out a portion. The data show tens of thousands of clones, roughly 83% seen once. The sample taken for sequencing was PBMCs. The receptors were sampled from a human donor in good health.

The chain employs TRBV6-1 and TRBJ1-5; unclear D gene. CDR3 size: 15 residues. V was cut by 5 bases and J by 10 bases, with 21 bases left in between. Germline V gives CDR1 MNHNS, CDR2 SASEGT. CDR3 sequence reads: CASSLPETSRSPQHF. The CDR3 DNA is TGTGCCAGCAGTCTCCCCGAAACCAGCAGGTCTCCCCAGCATTTT.

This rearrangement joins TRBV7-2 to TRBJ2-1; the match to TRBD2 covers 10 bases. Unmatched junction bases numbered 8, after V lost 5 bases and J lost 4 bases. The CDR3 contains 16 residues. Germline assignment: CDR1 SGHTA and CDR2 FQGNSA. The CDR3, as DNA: TGTGCCAGCAGCGCTACTAGCGGGACTAGATACAATGAGCAGTTCTTC. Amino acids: CASSATSGTRYNEQFF.

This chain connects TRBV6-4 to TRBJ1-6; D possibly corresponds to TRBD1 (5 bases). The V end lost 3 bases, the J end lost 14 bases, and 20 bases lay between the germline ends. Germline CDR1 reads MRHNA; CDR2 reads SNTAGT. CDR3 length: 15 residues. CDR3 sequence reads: CASSETGGGAGTLHF. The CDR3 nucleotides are TGTGCCAGCAGTGAAACAGGCGGCGGGGCCGGCACCCTCCACTTT.

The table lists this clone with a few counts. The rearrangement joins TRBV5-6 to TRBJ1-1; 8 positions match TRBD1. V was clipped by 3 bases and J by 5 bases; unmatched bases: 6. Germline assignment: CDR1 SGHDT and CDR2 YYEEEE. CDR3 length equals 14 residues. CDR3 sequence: CASSWRQGRTEAFF. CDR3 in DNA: TGTGCCAGCAGCTGGCGACAGGGGAGGACTGAAGCTTTCTTT.

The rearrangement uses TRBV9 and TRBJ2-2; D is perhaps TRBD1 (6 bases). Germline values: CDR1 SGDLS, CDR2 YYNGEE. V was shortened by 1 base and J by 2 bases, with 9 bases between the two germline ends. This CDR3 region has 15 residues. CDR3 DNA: TGTGCCAGCAGCGTAACAGGGTCTAACACCGGGGAGCTGTTTTTT. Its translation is CASSVTGSNTGELFF.